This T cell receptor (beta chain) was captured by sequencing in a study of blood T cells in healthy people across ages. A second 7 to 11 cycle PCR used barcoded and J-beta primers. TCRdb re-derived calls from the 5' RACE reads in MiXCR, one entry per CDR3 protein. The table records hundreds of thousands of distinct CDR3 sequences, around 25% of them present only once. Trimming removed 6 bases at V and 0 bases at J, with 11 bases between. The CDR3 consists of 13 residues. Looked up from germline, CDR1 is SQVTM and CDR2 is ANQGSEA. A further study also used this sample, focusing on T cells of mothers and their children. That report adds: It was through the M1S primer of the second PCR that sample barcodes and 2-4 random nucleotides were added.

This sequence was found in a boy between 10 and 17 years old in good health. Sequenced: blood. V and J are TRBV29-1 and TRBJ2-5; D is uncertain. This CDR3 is CSVTTPYQETQYF. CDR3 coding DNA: TGCAGCGTGACGACACCGTACCAAGAGACCCAGTACTTC.